Each of the 23 T cell receptor beta chains below was sequenced from the same sample in a study of T cell clonality in common variable immunodeficiency. Their antigens are not known. Broader study findings: Fewer deletions and N-nucleotide insertions were reportedly seen in common variable immunodeficiency TCR beta sequences.

Sequencing used immunoSEQ multiplex PCR; TCRdb keeps in-frame clones, though not all of them. Altogether about 20,000 clones were found in the sample, and no singletons occur. Sequenced material: peripheral blood mononuclear cells. The receptors shown here come from a human donor with common variable immunodeficiency.

On this clone itself: The read halts 3 residues ahead of the CDR3 end, with the missing end drawn from the germline J gene. V and J are TRBV19 and TRBJ2-2; 9 bases fit TRBD1. The germline CDR1 and CDR2 sequences are LNHDA and SQIVND (reference sequence). This CDR3 region has 14 residues. J was trimmed by 4 bases and V by 9 bases; bases with no gene match: 6. This CDR3 is CASRHRGPTGELFF. CDR3 bases read: TGTGCCAGCAGGCACAGGGGGCCCACCGGGGAG.

The CDR3: CASTRTSGRAYGEQFF. The CDR3 DNA, read in part, is TGTGCCAGCACTCGGACTAGCGGGAGGGCCTATGGTGAG. This chain connects TRBV6-2 or TRBV6-3 to TRBJ2-1; 15 positions match TRBD2. Read data end 3 residues before the CDR3 end; the end is taken from the germline J gene. Trimming removed 7 bases from V and 9 bases from J; junction bases left unmatched: 10. Per germline, CDR1 MNHEY and CDR2 SVGEGT. The CDR3 covers 16 residues.

Comment on this clone: The read stops 3 residues short of the end of the CDR3; the missing end is completed from the germline J gene. This chain joins TRBV7-2 and TRBJ1-1; no clear D gene. Trimming removed 3 bases at V and 1 base at J, with 6 bases between. The CDR3 loop spans 13 amino acids. The germline gives CDR1 SGHTA, CDR2 FQGNSA. The CDR3 loop is CASSFNRNTEAFF. CDR3 DNA (partial): TGTGCCAGCAGCTTTAACAGGAACACTGAA. Full variable domain (missing parts from reference TRBV7-2 and TRBJ1-1): GAGVSQSPSNKVTEKGKDVELRCDPISGHTALYWYRQSLGQGLEFLIYFQGNSAPDKSGLPSDRFSAERTGGSVSTLTIQRTQQEDSAVYLCASSFNRNTEAFFGQGTRLTVV.

Concerning this clone: The read finishes 3 residues shy of the CDR3 end, and the germline J gene is used to complete it. This chain uses TRBV19 with TRBJ2-1; 7 nucleotides agree with TRBD1. Germline V gene sequence: CDR1 LNHDA, CDR2 SQIVND (reference sequence). Unmatched junction bases numbered 6, after V lost 4 bases and J lost 9 bases. CDR3 length: 13 residues. The CDR3 protein is CASSTTGWGEQFF. The covered CDR3 bases are TGTGCCAGTAGTACGACAGGGTGGGGTGAG.

CDR3 sequence reads: CSVGGGRNQPQHF. Partial CDR3 DNA: TGCAGCGTTGGGGGGGGGAGGAATCAGCCC. V usage is TRBV29-1 and J usage is TRBJ1-5; TRBD1 is a possible D gene (5 bases). The CDR3 is cut off 3 residues early in the read; its end comes from the germline J gene. Germline CDR1 is SQVTM and CDR2 is ANQGSEA. Between the trimmed V and J ends, which lost 4 bases and 4 bases, there was a span of 11 bases. This CDR3 comprises 13 residues.

This clone was counted many times. The read ends 3 residues before the CDR3 terminus; that terminus is restored from the germline J gene. The chain couples TRBV7-3 to TRBJ2-2; D gene uncertain. The V end was cut by 1 base, the J end by 5 bases, with 5 bases between. The CDR3 is 13 amino acids. Per germline, CDR1 SGHTA and CDR2 FQGTGA. CDR3: CASSLRRTGELFF. CDR3 bases read: TGTGCCAGCAGCTTAAGGCGGACCGGGGAG.

A note on this clone: The read comes to an end 3 residues before the CDR3 does, leaving the germline J gene to fill in the end. The chain recombines TRBV2 with TRBJ2-1; 9 bases fit TRBD2. Germline lookup yields CDR1 SNHLY and CDR2 FYNNEI. The V gene end was trimmed by 2 bases and the J gene end by 4 bases; junction bases not matched to a gene: 9. The CDR3 sequence is 17 residues long. Incomplete CDR3 DNA: TGTGCCAGCAGTGAACTGGGCGGGGGGGTCTTGTACAATGAG. As protein: CASSELGGGVLYNE. The whole CDR3 region reads CASSELGGGVLYNEQFF.

This clone has only a few counts. The missing CDR3 end, 3 residues past where the read stops, is filled in from the germline J gene. The chain couples TRBV7-2 to TRBJ2-5; 9 nucleotides align to TRBD2. CDR3 length equals 14 residues. Per the germline V gene, CDR1 is SGHTA and CDR2 is FQGNSA. Germline trimming cut 1 base from V and 5 bases from J; bases unmatched to any gene: 2. CDR3 residues: CASSLGGRAETQYF. CDR3 bases read: TGTGCCAGCAGCTTAGGCGGGAGGGCGGAGACC.

This clone was observed at least ten times. The sequence runs out 3 residues before the end of the CDR3; the remainder is reconstructed from the germline J gene. This chain uses TRBV6-4 with TRBJ2-1; 9 bases agree with TRBD2. In germline, CDR1 is MRHNA, CDR2 SNTAGT. The J segment lost 7 bases and the V segment lost 0 bases, leaving 4 bases of the junction unmatched. There are 15 residues in the CDR3. The covered CDR3 bases are TGTGCCAGCAGTGACTCGGTAGCGGGGGTAAATGAG. Encoded protein: CASSDSVAGVNE. The full CDR3 protein is CASSDSVAGVNEQFF.

This clone was detected only a few times. Read sequence stops 3 residues before the CDR3 end, and the germline J gene provides the missing end. This rearrangement joins TRBV18 to TRBJ1-4, with 7 bases lining up with TRBD1. Trimming cost V 3 bases and J 8 bases; bases outside gene matches: 9. Germline assignment: CDR1 KGHSH and CDR2 LQKENI. This CDR3 is 15 amino acids long. CDR3 DNA, as far as it was read: TGTGCCAGCTCACCTTATGGACAGGAGCAAGAAAAA. Protein product: CASSPYGQEQEK. The entire CDR3 reads CASSPYGQEQEKLFF.

In regard to this clone: The read ends 3 residues before the CDR3 terminus; that terminus is restored from the germline J gene. The V call is TRBV7-2, the J call TRBJ1-6, with 7 bases aligning to TRBD1. This CDR3 spans 15 amino acids. V lost 5 bases to trimming and J lost 8 bases; unmatched junction nucleotides: 9. CDR1 and CDR2 from the germline V gene are SGHTA and FQGNSA. The CDR3 DNA, read in part, is TGTGCCAGCAGCCTTCCACAGGGGACGCATTCACCC. Protein: CASSLPQGTHSP. The CDR3 reads in full as CASSLPQGTHSPLHF.

In this sample, this clone turned up a few times. With the read ending 3 residues before the CDR3 end, the germline J gene is used to fill in that end. Different DNA sequences within this sample yield the same CDR3. The chain uses TRBV6-1 and TRBJ2-1; no definite D call. Trimming pared 2 bases from V and 7 bases from J, leaving 6 bases between. This CDR3 contains 12 residues. Germline V CDR1 and CDR2: MNHNS, SASEGT. The CDR3 spells CASSEKGNEQFF. The part of the CDR3 DNA that was read is TGTGCCAGCAGTGAAAAAGGGAATGAG.

Details on this clone: The read terminates 3 residues before the CDR3 end, so the remaining end is supplied by the germline J gene. The chain combines TRBV19 with TRBJ2-2, with D possibly TRBD1 on 6 matching bases. Germline V gene data show CDR1 as LNHDA and CDR2 as SQIVND (reference sequence). The CDR3 sequence is 12 residues long. The DNA read from the CDR3 is TGTGCCAGTAGTATATCCGGGGACAAG. Its protein product is CASSISGDK. The CDR3 reads in full as CASSISGDKLFF.

Regarding this clone: The read is 3 residues too short to cover the CDR3 end, so that end is filled in from the germline J gene. V is TRBV7-2 and J is TRBJ2-3, with 9 positions matching TRBD1. Unmatched junction bases numbered 5, after V lost 4 bases and J lost 3 bases. Germline V lookup: CDR1 SGHTA, CDR2 FQGNSA. The CDR3 totals 15 residues. The part of the CDR3 DNA that was read is TGTGCCAGCAGCTCAGGGACAGGGTTGACAGATACG. Amino acid sequence: CASSSGTGLTDT. In full, the CDR3 reads CASSSGTGLTDTQYF.

This clone showed up just a few times. The read terminates 3 residues ahead of where the CDR3 ends, so the germline J gene completes it. At the DNA level, this CDR3 is encoded by other sequences in the same sample as well. V gene TRBV7-9 combines with J gene TRBJ1-5; the match to TRBD1 covers 9 bases. The CDR3 sequence is 15 residues long. Germline lookup yields CDR1 SEHNR and CDR2 FQNEAQ (reference sequence). The V gene end was trimmed by 5 bases and the J gene end by 6 bases; junction bases not matched to a gene: 8. Partial CDR3 DNA: TGTGCCAGCAGCACCGAACAGGGGGCGGGTCAGCCC. This gives the protein CASSTEQGAGQP. The whole CDR3 protein is CASSTEQGAGQPQHF.

This clone was observed many times. The read falls 3 residues short of the CDR3 end, and the missing part is taken from the germline J gene. The chain recombines TRBV5-4 with TRBJ1-2, with 9 bases aligning to TRBD1. The germline V gene encodes CDR1 SGHNT and CDR2 YYREEE (reference sequence). The CDR3 spans 14 residues. V was pared by 4 bases and J by 5 bases, with 6 bases of the junction left unmatched. The CDR3 here is CASSRDRAEYGYTF. The DNA read from the CDR3 is TGTGCCAGCAGCCGGGACAGGGCGGAATATGGC.

This clone was recorded a few times. The read ends 3 residues before the CDR3 terminus; that terminus is restored from the germline J gene. This chain uses TRBV7-9 with TRBJ1-5, with 8 bases matching TRBD1. From germline, CDR1 is SEHNR and CDR2 FQNEAQ (reference sequence). The CDR3 contains 15 residues. Losses at the gene ends were 5 bases for V and 7 bases for J; bases not matched to a gene: 10. The CDR3 bases that were read are TGTGCCAGCAGCCAAGGACAGGGAGTACGACAGCCC. Translating it yields CASSQGQGVRQP. In full, the CDR3 is CASSQGQGVRQPQHF.

About this clone itself: The read comes to an end 3 residues before the CDR3 does, leaving the germline J gene to fill in the end. V gene TRBV19 combines with J gene TRBJ2-7, with TRBD1 identical over 9 bases. CDR3 length: 14 amino acids. V lost 3 bases, J lost 2 bases, and 2 bases stayed unmatched. Per the germline V gene, CDR1 is LNHDA and CDR2 is SQIVND (reference sequence). The CDR3 here is CASSIGTGPYEQYF. CDR3 DNA (partial): TGTGCCAGTAGTATCGGGACAGGGCCCTACGAG.

For this clone: Read coverage stops 3 residues before the CDR3 terminus; the germline J gene supplies the remainder. V gene TRBV6-1 combines with J gene TRBJ2-6; D is uncertain. The CDR3 extends over 16 amino acids. Germline CDR1 MNHNS, CDR2 SASEGT. V was shortened by 4 bases and J by 4 bases, with 14 bases between the two germline ends. CDR3 DNA, as far as it was read: TGTGCCAGCAGTGCGTCCGAAGGTTCCGGGGCCAACGTC. Translating it yields CASSASEGSGANV. The whole CDR3 region reads CASSASEGSGANVLTF.

This clone was counted between two and nine times. The read terminates 3 residues ahead of where the CDR3 ends, so the germline J gene completes it. This chain joins TRBV6-2 or TRBV6-3 and TRBJ2-7; a weak D match, TRBD2 (6 bases). This CDR3 has 15 residues. Trimming took 0 bases from V and 6 from J, leaving 15 bases between them. Germline CDR1 reads MNHEY; CDR2 reads SVGEGT. The part of the CDR3 DNA that was read is TGTGCCAGCAGTTACTCCCGACAGCGGGTGGGCGAG. Amino acids: CASSYSRQRVGE. The full CDR3 sequence reads CASSYSRQRVGEQYF.

This clone was counted a few times. The read terminates 3 residues before the CDR3 end, so the remaining end is supplied by the germline J gene. The rearrangement links TRBV19 to TRBJ1-1; 8 positions agree with TRBD1. This CDR3 region has 14 residues. CDR1 is LNHDA and CDR2 is SQIVND in the germline V gene (reference sequence). V shed 3 bases and J 1 base; nucleotides not matched to a gene: 1. Partial CDR3 DNA: TGTGCCAGTAGTATTCAGGGGGCGAACACTGAA. Its translation is CASSIQGANTE. The entire CDR3 is CASSIQGANTEAFF.

The table lists this clone with a few counts. The sequence runs out 3 residues before the end of the CDR3; the remainder is reconstructed from the germline J gene. The genes are TRBV6-2 or TRBV6-3 and TRBJ1-5, with D perhaps TRBD1 (6 bases). Trimming shortened V by 4 bases and J by 5 bases, and 15 bases separated the two germline ends. This CDR3 is built from 15 residues. The germline V gene encodes CDR1 MNHEY and CDR2 SVGEGT. The CDR3: CASSSLLQGDQPQHF. Partial CDR3 DNA: TGTGCCAGCAGTTCCCTACTACAGGGAGATCAGCCC.

In this sample, this clone turned up a few times. The read falls 3 residues short of the CDR3 end, and the missing part is taken from the germline J gene. The V call is TRBV19, the J call TRBJ2-3; the D gene is possibly TRBD2 (6 bases). Trimming shortened V by 6 bases and J by 3 bases, and 10 bases separated the two germline ends. The CDR3 is 13 residues long. Looked up from germline, CDR1 is LNHDA and CDR2 is SQIVND (reference sequence). The CDR3 DNA, read in part, is TGTGCCAGTAGGGCCCTAGCGACAGATACG. Encoded protein: CASRALATDT. The CDR3 in full is CASRALATDTQYF.